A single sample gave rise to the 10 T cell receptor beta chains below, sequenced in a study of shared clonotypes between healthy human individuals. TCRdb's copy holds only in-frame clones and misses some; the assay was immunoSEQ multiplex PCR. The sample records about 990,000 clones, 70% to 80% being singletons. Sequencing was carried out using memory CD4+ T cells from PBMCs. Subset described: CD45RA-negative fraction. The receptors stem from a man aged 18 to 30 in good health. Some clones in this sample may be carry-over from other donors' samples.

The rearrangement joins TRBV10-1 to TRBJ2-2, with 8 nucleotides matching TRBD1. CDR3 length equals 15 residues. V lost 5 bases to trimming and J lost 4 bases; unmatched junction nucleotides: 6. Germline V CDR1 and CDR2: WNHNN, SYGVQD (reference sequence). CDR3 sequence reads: CASSPGGAGTGELFF. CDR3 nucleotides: TGCGCCAGCAGTCCAGGGGGCGCGGGCACCGGGGAGCTGTTTTTT.

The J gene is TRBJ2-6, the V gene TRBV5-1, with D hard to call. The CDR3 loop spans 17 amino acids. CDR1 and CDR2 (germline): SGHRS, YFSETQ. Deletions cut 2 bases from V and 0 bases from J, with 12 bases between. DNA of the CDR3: TGCGCCAGCAGCTTAGGGCGACTCCTCTCTGGGGCCAACGTCCTGACTTTC. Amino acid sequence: CASSLGRLLSGANVLTF.

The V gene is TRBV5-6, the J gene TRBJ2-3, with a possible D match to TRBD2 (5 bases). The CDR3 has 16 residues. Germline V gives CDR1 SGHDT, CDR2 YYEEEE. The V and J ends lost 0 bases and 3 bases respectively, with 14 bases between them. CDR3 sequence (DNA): TGTGCCAGCAGCTTGGTGCGCATTAGAGGGACAGATACGCAGTATTTT. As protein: CASSLVRIRGTDTQYF.

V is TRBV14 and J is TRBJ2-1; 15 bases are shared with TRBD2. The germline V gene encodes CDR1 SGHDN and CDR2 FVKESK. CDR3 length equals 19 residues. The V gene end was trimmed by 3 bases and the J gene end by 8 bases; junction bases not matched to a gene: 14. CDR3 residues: CASSQVSGLAGGLMDEQFF. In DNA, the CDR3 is TGTGCCAGCAGCCAGGTTTCCGGACTAGCGGGAGGGCTCATGGATGAGCAGTTCTTC.

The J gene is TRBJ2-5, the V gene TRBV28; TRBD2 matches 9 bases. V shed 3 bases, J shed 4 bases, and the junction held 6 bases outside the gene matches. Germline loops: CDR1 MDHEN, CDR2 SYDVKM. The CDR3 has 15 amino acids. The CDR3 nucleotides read TGTGCCAGCAGTTTCGCGGGGGGGCGAGGAGAGACCCAGTACTTC. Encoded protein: CASSFAGGRGETQYF.

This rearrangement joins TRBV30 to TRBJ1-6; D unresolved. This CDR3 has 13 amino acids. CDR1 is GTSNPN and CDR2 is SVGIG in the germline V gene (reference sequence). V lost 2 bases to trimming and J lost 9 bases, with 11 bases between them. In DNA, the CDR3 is TGTGCCTGGAGTCCGGGGTTAGGTTCACCCCTCCACTTT. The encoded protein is CAWSPGLGSPLHF.

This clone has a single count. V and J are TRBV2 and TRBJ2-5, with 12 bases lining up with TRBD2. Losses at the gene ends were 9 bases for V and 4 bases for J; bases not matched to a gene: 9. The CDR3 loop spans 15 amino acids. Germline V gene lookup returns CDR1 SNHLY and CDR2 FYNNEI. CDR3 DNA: TGTGCCAGTACCCGGACTAGCGGGAAGGGAGAGACCCAGTACTTC. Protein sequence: CASTRTSGKGETQYF.

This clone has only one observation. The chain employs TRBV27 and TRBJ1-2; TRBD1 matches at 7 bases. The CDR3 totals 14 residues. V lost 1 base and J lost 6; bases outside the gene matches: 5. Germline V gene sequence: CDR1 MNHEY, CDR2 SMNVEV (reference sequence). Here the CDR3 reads CASSLWAGGDGYTF. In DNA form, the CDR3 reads TGTGCCAGCAGTTTATGGGCAGGGGGAGATGGCTACACCTTC.

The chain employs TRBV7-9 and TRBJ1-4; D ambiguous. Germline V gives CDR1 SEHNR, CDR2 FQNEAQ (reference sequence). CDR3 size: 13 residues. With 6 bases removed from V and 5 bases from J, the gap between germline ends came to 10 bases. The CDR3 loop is CASSLQLNEKLFF. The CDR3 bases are TGTGCCAGCAGTTTACAGCTGAATGAAAAACTGTTTTTT.

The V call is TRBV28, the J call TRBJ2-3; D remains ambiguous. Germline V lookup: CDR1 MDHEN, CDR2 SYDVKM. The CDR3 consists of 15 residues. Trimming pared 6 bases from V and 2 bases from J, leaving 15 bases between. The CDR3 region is CASSQPWTLTDTQYF. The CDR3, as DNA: TGTGCCAGCAGCCAACCCTGGACCCTCACAGATACGCAGTATTTT.